The entry below describes one TCR beta chain. Its target antigen remains unknown. An end of the junction does not agree with germline; a read error may underlie this. The data were obtained in a study of OX40 agonist ivuxolimab in advanced cancers. Some background on the complete study: The costimulatory receptor OX40 (CD134) was targeted by ivuxolimab, a fully human IgG2 agonistic monoclonal antibody. Intravenous ivuxolimab was administered to patients every 2 weeks at six dose levels: 0.01, 0.1, 0.3, 1.5, 3 and 10 mg/kg. Of the approximately 50 patients in dose escalation, about 20 had hepatocellular carcinoma, some 15 had melanoma, 9 had renal cell carcinoma and 9 had head and neck cancer. A male proportion of roughly 80% and a mean age of roughly 55 years, ranging from about 23 to 90, were recorded for the dose-escalation cohort. Prior anti-PD-1, anti-PD-L1 or anti-CTLA-4 therapy was permitted, and approximately 39% of dose-escalation patients had received checkpoint inhibitors. Partial responses were achieved by three dose-escalation patients, of whom one had hepatocellular carcinoma and two had cutaneous melanoma. The point of sequencing TCRbeta in the periphery was to test whether ivuxolimab changed TCR sequence diversity and drove clonal T-cell expansion. The paper covers the monotherapy dose-escalation part of the phase I ivuxolimab trial, which included N ≈ 57 patients.

The trial excluded patients who had a history of autoimmune disease or were on systemic immunosuppression. Peripheral blood for TCR sequencing was drawn from every dose cohort at baseline, at cycle 4 day 1 and at cycle 7 day 1. The samples were drawn from a first-in-human, open-label, multicenter phase I dose-escalation trial of ivuxolimab. The trial enrolled adults with locally advanced or metastatic head and neck squamous cell, hepatocellular, melanoma or renal cell carcinoma. Before TCR sequencing, CD4+ T cells and CD8+ T cells were sorted from peripheral blood as separate populations. Results the study describes overall, beyond this receptor: After ivuxolimab, CD8+ T cells had more expanded clones than CD4+ T cells on average. Low levels of normalized T-cell clonal expansion were also seen in some patients who did not respond. The antigen specificity of the clonally expanded peripheral T cells was not determined. Partial responders in the 0.1-3.0 mg/kg groups had among the lowest normalized peripheral clonal expansion, especially among CD8+ T cells. At doses of 0.1 to 3.0 mg/kg, clonal expansion of both CD4+ and CD8+ T cells in blood was seen between baseline and week 6.

To sequence the TCRbeta CDR3 region, genomic DNA was isolated from the sorted cells. The immunoSEQ Assay was used to sequence the TCRbeta CDR3 regions. The clones in this table, taken by TCRdb from immuneACCESS, are in-frame only. Not every clone is retained; where verified, under half of the shortfall comes from an unresolved V gene, and the cause of the rest is unknown. The sample profile shows roughly 80,000 clones; 87% of them were found once. Approximately 0.3% of the sample rests with the top ten. The sequence was obtained from an adult with an advanced solid tumor such as melanoma, head and neck, liver or kidney cancer. The material was CD4+ or CD8+ T cells sorted from blood, obtained in a trial of the OX40 agonist ivuxolimab.

The CDR3 protein: CASRLAGTDHSGANVLTF. The nucleotide sequence is given as TGTGCCAGCAGGTTAGCCGGGACGGATCACTCTGGGGCCAACGTCCTGACTTTC. The receptor chain draws on TRBV7-8 and TRBJ2-6; the D gene is perhaps TRBD1 or TRBD2, as each covers 5 bases. Via the germline V gene, CDR1 is SGHVS and CDR2 FQNEAQ. Measured from the cysteine to the phenylalanine, the CDR3 is 18 residues long. The read is trimmed to its CDR3 DNA, 54 bases read in frame from base 1.